This T cell receptor beta chain was obtained from a study of blood T cell repertoires in COVID-19. Looking at the study overall: COVID-19 samples collected from the United States, Italy and Spain covered acute and convalescent phases.

CDR1 is MNHEY and CDR2 is SMNVEV in the germline V gene (reference sequence). V lost 3 bases, J lost 9 bases, and 11 bases lay in between. CDR3 length: 13 residues. Seattle-derived patients entered the study during active infection and were followed longitudinally. Sequencing used immunoSEQ multiplex PCR; TCRdb keeps in-frame clones, though not all of them. Among around 400,000 clones listed, around 87% were seen once. The sequencing sample was made of peripheral blood. This sequence originates from a woman in her 30s with COVID-19, enrolled during active disease. This sequence joins TRBV27 and TRBJ2-2, with unresolved D. DNA of the CDR3: TGTGCCAGCAGTTTCCGAGGCCCCCGGGAGCTGTTTTTT. Translated: CASSFRGPRELFF.